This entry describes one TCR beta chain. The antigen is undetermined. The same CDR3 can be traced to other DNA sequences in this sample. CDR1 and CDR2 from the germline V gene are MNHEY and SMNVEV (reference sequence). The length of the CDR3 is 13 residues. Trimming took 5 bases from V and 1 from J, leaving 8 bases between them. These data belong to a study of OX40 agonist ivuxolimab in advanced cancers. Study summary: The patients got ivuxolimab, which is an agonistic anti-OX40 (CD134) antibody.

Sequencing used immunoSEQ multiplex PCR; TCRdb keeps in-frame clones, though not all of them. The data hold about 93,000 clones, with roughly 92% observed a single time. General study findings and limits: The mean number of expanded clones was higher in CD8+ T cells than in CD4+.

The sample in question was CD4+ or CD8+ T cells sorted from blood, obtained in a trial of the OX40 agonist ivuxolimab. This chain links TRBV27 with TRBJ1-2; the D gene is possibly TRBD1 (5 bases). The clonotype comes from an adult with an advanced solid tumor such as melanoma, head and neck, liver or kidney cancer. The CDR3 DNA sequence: TGTGCCAGCAGTCCGGGGGTTAACTATGGCTACACCTTC. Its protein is CASSPGVNYGYTF.